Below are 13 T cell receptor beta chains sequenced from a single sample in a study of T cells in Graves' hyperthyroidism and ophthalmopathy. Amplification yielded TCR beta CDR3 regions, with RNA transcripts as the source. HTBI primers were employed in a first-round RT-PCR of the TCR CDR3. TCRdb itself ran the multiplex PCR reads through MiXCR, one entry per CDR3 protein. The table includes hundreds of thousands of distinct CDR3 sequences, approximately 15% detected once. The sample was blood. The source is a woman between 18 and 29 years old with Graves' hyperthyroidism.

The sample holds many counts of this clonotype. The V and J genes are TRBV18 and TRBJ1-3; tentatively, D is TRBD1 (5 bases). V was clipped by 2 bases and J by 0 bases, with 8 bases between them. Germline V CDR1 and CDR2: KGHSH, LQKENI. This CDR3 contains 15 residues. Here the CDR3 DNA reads TGTGCCAGCTCACCAAGGGGACTCTCTGGAAACACCATATATTTT. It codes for CASSPRGLSGNTIYF.

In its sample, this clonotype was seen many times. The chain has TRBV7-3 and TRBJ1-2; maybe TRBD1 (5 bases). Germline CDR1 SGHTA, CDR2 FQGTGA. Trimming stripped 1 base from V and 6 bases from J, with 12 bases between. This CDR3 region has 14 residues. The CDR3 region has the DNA TGTGCCAGCAGCTTAAGGGGGAGAGGGGATGGCTACACCTTC. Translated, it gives CASSLRGRGDGYTF.

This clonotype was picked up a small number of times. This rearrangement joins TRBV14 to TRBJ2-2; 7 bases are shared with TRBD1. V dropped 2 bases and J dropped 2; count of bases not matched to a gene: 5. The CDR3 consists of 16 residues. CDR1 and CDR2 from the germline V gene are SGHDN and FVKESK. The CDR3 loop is CASSQHRDRNTGELFF. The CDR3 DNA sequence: TGTGCCAGCAGCCAACACCGGGACAGAAACACCGGGGAGCTGTTTTTT. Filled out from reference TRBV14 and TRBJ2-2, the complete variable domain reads EAGVTQFPSHSVIEKGQTVTLRCDPISGHDNLYWYRRVMGKEIKFLLHFVKESKQDESGMPNNRFLAERTGGTYSTLKVQPAELEDSGVYFCASSQHRDRNTGELFFGEGSRLTVL.

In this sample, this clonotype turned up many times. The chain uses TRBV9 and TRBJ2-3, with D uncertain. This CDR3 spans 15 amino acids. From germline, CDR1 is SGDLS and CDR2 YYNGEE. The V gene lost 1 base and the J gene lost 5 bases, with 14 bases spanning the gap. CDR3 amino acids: CASSVSSDGLDTQYF. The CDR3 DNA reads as TGTGCCAGCAGCGTATCCAGCGATGGATTAGATACGCAGTATTTT.

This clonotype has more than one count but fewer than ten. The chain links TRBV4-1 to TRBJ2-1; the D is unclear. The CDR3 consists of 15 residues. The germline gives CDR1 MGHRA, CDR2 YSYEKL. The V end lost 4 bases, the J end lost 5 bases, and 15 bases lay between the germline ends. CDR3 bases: TGCGCCAGCAGCCCGGTTTGGACGGAACACAATGAGCAGTTCTTC. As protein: CASSPVWTEHNEQFF.

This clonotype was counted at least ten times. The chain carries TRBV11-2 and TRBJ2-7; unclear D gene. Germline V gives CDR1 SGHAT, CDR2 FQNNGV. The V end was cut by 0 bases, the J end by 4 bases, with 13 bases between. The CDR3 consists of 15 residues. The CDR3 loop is CASSLDDAAPYEQYF. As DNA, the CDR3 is TGTGCCAGCAGCTTAGATGATGCGGCCCCTTACGAGCAGTACTTC.

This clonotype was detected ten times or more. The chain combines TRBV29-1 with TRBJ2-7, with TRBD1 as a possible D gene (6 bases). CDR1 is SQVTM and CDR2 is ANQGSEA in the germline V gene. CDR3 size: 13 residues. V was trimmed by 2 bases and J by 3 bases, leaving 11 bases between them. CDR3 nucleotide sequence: TGCAGCGTTGAACGGGACACCGGCTACGAGCAGTACTTC. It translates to CSVERDTGYEQYF.

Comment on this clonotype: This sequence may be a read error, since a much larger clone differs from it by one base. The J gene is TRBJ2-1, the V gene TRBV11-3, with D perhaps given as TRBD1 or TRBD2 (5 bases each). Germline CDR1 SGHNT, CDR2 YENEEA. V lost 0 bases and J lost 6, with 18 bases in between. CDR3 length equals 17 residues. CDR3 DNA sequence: TGTGCCAGCAGCTTAGATAGTTGGGGGACGCCCTGCAATGAGCAGTTCTTC. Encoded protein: CASSLDSWGTPCNEQFF.

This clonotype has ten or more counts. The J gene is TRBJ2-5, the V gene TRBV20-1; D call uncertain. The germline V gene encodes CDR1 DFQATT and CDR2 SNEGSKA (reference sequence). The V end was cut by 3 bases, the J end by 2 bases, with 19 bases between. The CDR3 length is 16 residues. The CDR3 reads CSASEASGLRQETQYF. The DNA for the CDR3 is TGCAGTGCTAGTGAGGCCTCTGGCTTACGGCAAGAGACCCAGTACTTC.

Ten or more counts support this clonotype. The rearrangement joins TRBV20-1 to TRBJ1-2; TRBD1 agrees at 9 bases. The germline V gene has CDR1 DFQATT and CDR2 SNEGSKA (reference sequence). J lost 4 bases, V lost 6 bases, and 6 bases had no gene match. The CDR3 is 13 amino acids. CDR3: CSAYRGQGYGYTF. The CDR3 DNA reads TGCAGTGCCTACAGGGGGCAAGGCTATGGCTACACCTTC.

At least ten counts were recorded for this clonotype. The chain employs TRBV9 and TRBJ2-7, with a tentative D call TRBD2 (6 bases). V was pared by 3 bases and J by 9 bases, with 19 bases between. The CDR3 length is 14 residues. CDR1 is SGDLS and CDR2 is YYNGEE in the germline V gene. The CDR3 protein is CASSADITSRAQYF. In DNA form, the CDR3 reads TGTGCCAGCAGCGCAGATATTACTAGCCGGGCGCAGTACTTC. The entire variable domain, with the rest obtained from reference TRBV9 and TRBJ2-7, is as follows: DSGVTQTPKHLITATGQRVTLRCSPRSGDLSVYWYQQSLDQGLQFLIQYYNGEERAKGNILERFSAQQFPDLHSELNLSSLELGDSALYFCASSADITSRAQYFGPGTRLTVT.

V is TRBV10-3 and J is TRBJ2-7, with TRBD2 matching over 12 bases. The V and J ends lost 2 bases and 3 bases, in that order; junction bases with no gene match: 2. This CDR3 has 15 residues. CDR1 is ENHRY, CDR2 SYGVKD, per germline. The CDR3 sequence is CAISEGLAGNYEQYF. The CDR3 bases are TGTGCCATCAGTGAGGGACTAGCGGGAAACTACGAGCAGTACTTC.

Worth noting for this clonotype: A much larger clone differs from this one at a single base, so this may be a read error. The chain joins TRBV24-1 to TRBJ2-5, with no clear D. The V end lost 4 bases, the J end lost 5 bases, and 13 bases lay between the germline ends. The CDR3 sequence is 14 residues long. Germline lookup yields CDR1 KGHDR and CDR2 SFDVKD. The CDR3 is CATSDRRHGETQYF. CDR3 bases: TGTGCCACCAGTGACCGACGACACGGGGAGACCCAGTACTTC.